Described below is a single T cell receptor beta chain sequence and its context. Its specific antigen is unknown. No much larger clonotype is one base removed from it; base qualities were not supplied. TCRbeta CDR3 regions were amplified from genomic DNA by means of the immunoSEQ Assay, a bias-controlled multiplex PCR. Regarding the original processing steps: The number of nucleated cells in each sample was estimated by amplification of reference gene primers within the assay. To quantify the absolute abundance of each unique TCRbeta CDR3 rearrangement, sequence reads were collapsed and filtered. For each sample, productive Simpson clonality was calculated as the square root of Simpson's diversity index across productive rearrangements. TCRdb took over this immuneACCESS table, retaining in-frame rearrangements with V and J assigned. Such tables are incomplete; in checked studies, under half of the missing clones stem from an unresolved V gene, and the remainder is unexplained. The V and J calls and the clone size are those of that table, but D and trimming were determined from the DNA. The sample profile shows roughly 250,000 clones; 80% to 90% of them were found once. Clones ranked in the top ten supply under 2.5% of the sample.

The CDR3, cysteine through phenylalanine, is 12 amino acids long. The entry retains the CDR3 DNA only, 36 bases that are in frame from base 1. The germline V gene (reference sequence) yields LNHDA for CDR1 and SQIVND for CDR2. V drops 9 bases and J drops 5 bases, leaving 13 bases in between. The entry originates in a study of blood T cell repertoires in COVID-19 (dated by TCRdb to 2018 to 2021). Concerning the study at large: Samples covering the acute and convalescent phases of COVID-19 were provided by collaborators in the United States, Italy and Spain. The material from the prospective study consisted of cDNA or gDNA derived from T cells, B-cell-depleted T cells, or PBMCs. The dataset comprised deeply sampled blood TCRbeta repertoires from subjects exposed to, actively infected with, or recovered from COVID-19. A freely available public database, intended as a resource for researchers studying the immune response to SARS-CoV-2, is where the repertoires were released. The samples were drawn from two sources: the first 160 participants of the ongoing ImmuneRACE study, and approximately 1,300 subjects contributed by 6 global collaborators. The sample metadata nearly always contained a de-identified subject ID, COVID-19 status, age in years and sex. HLA class I and class II types, where available, came from metadata supplied by the sample provider rather than from assay-based typing.

Enrolling through a virtual design, the prospective study's participants ranged in age from about 18 to 89 years and lived across approximately 25 United States geographic areas. Cohort assignment in the prospective study relied on participant-reported clinical history from a screening survey and a study questionnaire. ImmuneRACE Cohort 3 recovered participants were defined by two consecutive negative NP/OP PCR tests, healthcare professional clearance, or symptom resolution. In the prospective study, mobile phlebotomists collected whole blood, serum and a nasopharyngeal or oropharyngeal swab from each participant. Participants in the prospective study had the option to provide additional blood draws and questionnaires over a roughly 2-month period. Blood samples from the prospective study were shipped frozen or at room temperature prior to DNA extraction. Study-wide conclusions, independent of this receptor: The quantity of clinical and demographic metadata differed by source and by participant and was supplied without curation.

In this chain, TRBV19 is recombined with TRBJ2-5; the D gene is unclear. The specimen sequenced was PBMCs or T cells enriched from blood (not recorded which). This TCR was sampled from a woman younger than 30 who had recovered from COVID-19. DNA sequence: TGTGCCAGGTACAGAACCCCGGAGACCCAGTACTTC. It translates as CARYRTPETQYF.